The present entry profiles one T cell receptor beta chain with its context. The antigen is not known. Blood was drawn once per donor, and each sample measured approximately 2.4 ml. The data were taken from a study of monozygotic twins with inflammatory bowel disease. Findings of the study overall: TCRbeta diversity (inverse Simpson) was lower in IBD patients than in healthy co-twins. Separate T cell subtypes could not be resolved from one another.

TCRdb re-called the 5' RACE reads; every CDR3 protein appears as one record, without DNA. This repertoire includes a few hundred thousand distinct CDR3 sequences. CDR3 length equals 15 residues. Germline CDR1 reads LGHNA; CDR2 reads YSLEER. This TCR derives from a human donor with ulcerative colitis or Crohn's disease, or a healthy co-twin of an affected twin (not recorded which). V gene TRBV4-3 combines with J gene TRBJ1-5. Specimen: blood. The CDR3: CASSQDLGDKQPQHF.